This TCR beta chain stems from a study of shared clonotypes between healthy human individuals. General study findings and limits: Owing to a small donor count, the genetic and exposure-history diversity represented was limited.

Between the trimmed V and J ends, which lost 8 bases and 0 bases, there was a span of 14 bases. The CDR3 loop spans 14 amino acids. Germline V gene data show CDR1 as PRHDT and CDR2 as FYEKMQ (reference sequence). Replicate PCRs for sorted subsets used around 200 ng DNA; this equaled some 30,000 T cell genomes. Original analysis: From ImmunoSEQ came sequences covering only the junction and carrying no quality scores, so filtering differed. TCRdb's table, derived via immunoSEQ multiplex PCR, lists solely in-frame clones and lacks some. The V and J calls and the clone size are those of that table, but D and trimming were determined from the DNA. Of 1,400,000 or so clones listed, about 98.5% are singletons. Concerning this clone itself: Its antigen is currently unknown.

This TCR came from a man aged 25-45 years in good health. The specimen sequenced was naive CD4+ T cells sorted from blood. Stated subset: CD45RA+ positively selected. J is TRBJ2-7 and V is TRBV13; D is undetermined. The CDR3 loop reads CASARWATSYEQYF. The DNA for the CDR3 is TGTGCCAGCGCGCGATGGGCTACCTCCTACGAGCAGTACTTC.